This T cell receptor (beta chain) is drawn from a study of regulatory T cells in long-lasting Graves disease. Study findings and constraints: Newly diagnosed Graves' patients exceeded persistent ones in TCR diversity.

Germline CDR1 reads KGHDR; CDR2 reads SFDVKD. V gave up 4 bases and J gave up 6 bases; unmatched junction bases: 9. The CDR3 runs 16 residues. This clonotype was recorded many times. Its cognate antigen is unknown. HTBI primers from iRepertoire and Arm-PCR of CDR3 regions yielded the TCR beta libraries. TCRdb reanalysed the multiplex PCR reads using MiXCR and keeps one entry per CDR3 protein. The sample consists of about 460,000 distinct CDR3 sequences, around a fifth of them appearing once. Time point of the sample: persistent/refractory GD, antithyroid drugs over 5 years with positive TRAb. The authors made the TCR library using RNA they extracted from PBMCs. Per American Thyroid Association guidelines, Graves' disease was diagnosed.

The clonotype was recovered from a female donor with Graves disease. This sample comprised peripheral blood mononuclear cells (PBMCs), obtained when the disease was refractory, from a patient treated with antithyroid drugs. The rearrangement joins TRBV24-1 to TRBJ2-2; 8 nucleotides match TRBD1. As DNA, the CDR3 is TGTGCCACCAGTGAACGACAGGGGCGGAAATCCGGGGAGCTGTTTTTT. Translated, it gives CATSERQGRKSGELFF.